A selection of T cell receptor beta chains follows, all from one sample in a study of CD8 T cells in ankylosing spondylitis. One entry per CDR3 protein results from TCRdb running MiXCR on the 5' RACE reads. The sample comprises about 200,000 distinct CDR3 sequences, about 7% of which are singletons, and 12% to 15% rests with the top ten. Sequences were obtained from blood, either unsorted or a sorted T cell fraction (not recorded which). All receptors come from a male donor with ankylosing spondylitis. CDR3s include the opening cysteine and the closing phenylalanine or tryptophan. A D gene is named only where the DNA matches it firmly. Expanded clones get a size class; other rows say once, few or many, or leave the size out.

TRBD2 15 TRBJ2-1 TRBV5-1 many CASRLTSGTYNEQFF TGCGCCAGCAGGCTGACTAGCGGAACCTACAATGAGCAGTTCTTC
NA 14 TRBJ2-3 TRBV27 few CASSLSGGLNTQYF TGTGCCAGCAGTTTATCCGGCGGACTCAATACGCAGTATTTT
NA 15 TRBJ2-5 TRBV9 many CASSSQGGVPETQYF TGTGCCAGCAGCTCCCAGGGGGGCGTTCCAGAGACCCAGTACTTC
NA 13 TRBJ1-2 TRBV7-9 many CASSLGQTYGYTF TGTGCCAGCAGCCTAGGACAGACCTATGGCTACACCTTC
NA 14 TRBJ2-2 TRBV12-3/TRBV12-4 many CASLGPGIAGELFF TGTGCCAGCTTGGGACCGGGGATCGCCGGGGAGCTGTTTTTT
TRBD1 15 TRBJ2-5 TRBV11-2 NA CASSSYTGARETQYF TGTGCCAGCAGCTCGTATACAGGGGCGCGAGAGACCCAGTACTTC
NA 12 TRBJ2-7 TRBV6-6 many CASSAGLGEQYF TGTGCCAGCAGCGCAGGGTTGGGCGAGCAGTACTTC
NA 16 TRBJ1-1 TRBV6-2/TRBV6-3 many CASSYSSKGGNTEAFF TGTGCCAGCAGTTACTCTTCAAAGGGGGGGAACACTGAAGCTTTCTTT
NA 14 TRBJ1-6 TRBV4-1 many CASSRPQENSPLHF TGCGCCAGCAGTCGCCCACAGGAAAATTCACCCCTCCACTTT
TRBD1 16 TRBJ2-1 TRBV11-3 many CASSPPGQGDYNEQFF TGTGCCAGCAGCCCTCCGGGACAGGGGGACTACAATGAGCAGTTCTTC
TRBD2 18 TRBJ2-3 TRBV10-3 NA CAISDTPYGTSGADTQYF TGTGCCATCAGTGATACCCCCTACGGGACTAGCGGGGCGGATACGCAGTATTTT
TRBD1 15 TRBJ2-7 TRBV10-3 many CAISETRDRGYEQYF TGTGCCATCAGTGAGACCCGGGACAGGGGATACGAGCAGTACTTC
TRBD2 15 TRBJ2-1 TRBV20-1 few CSAAGGSGVNNEQFF TGCAGTGCCGCCGGGGGGTCGGGCGTGAACAATGAGCAGTTCTTC
TRBD1 20 TRBJ2-3 TRBV28 many CASSLIWITEGQGRADTQYF TGTGCCAGCAGTTTAATTTGGATAACCGAGGGACAGGGACGGGCAGATACGCAGTATTTT
NA 16 TRBJ2-5 TRBV12-3/TRBV12-4 many CASSLEMGRDQETQYF TGTGCCAGCAGCCTGGAAATGGGCAGGGACCAAGAGACCCAGTACTTC
NA 14 TRBJ2-7 TRBV9 many CASSETRTGYEQYF TGTGCCAGCAGCGAAACGAGGACTGGATACGAGCAGTACTTC
TRBD1 21 TRBJ1-5 TRBV20-1 few CSARDYGFRGQGAVSNQPQHF TGCAGTGCTAGAGATTACGGATTTCGGGGACAGGGGGCGGTTAGCAATCAGCCCCAGCATTTT
NA 13 TRBJ1-2 TRBV6-2/TRBV6-3 many CASSFPEPYGYTF TGTGCCAGCAGTTTTCCAGAACCCTATGGCTACACCTTC
NA 16 TRBJ2-7 TRBV9 NA CASSVESLDPSYEQYF TGTGCCAGCAGCGTAGAGAGCCTCGACCCCTCCTACGAGCAGTACTTC
NA 16 TRBJ1-6 TRBV7-6 many CASSLGSVKGNSPLHF TGTGCCAGCAGCTTAGGGTCCGTCAAGGGAAATTCACCCCTCCACTTT
NA 12 TRBJ2-7 TRBV7-8 many CASEGQSYEQYF TGTGCCAGCGAGGGGCAGAGCTACGAGCAGTACTTC
NA 14 TRBJ2-7 TRBV2 many CASDGHAKSYEQYF TGTGCCAGCGACGGACACGCGAAATCCTACGAGCAGTACTTC
TRBD2 14 TRBJ2-7 TRBV5-1 few CASSLSGRVEEQYF TGCGCCAGCAGCTTGAGCGGGAGGGTAGAGGAGCAGTACTTC
TRBD2 15 TRBJ2-7 TRBV6-1 NA CATLPGLATSYEQYF TGTGCCACTTTACCGGGACTAGCGACCTCCTACGAGCAGTACTTC
NA 14 TRBJ2-3 TRBV7-9 many CASSYRDTTDTQYF TGTGCCAGCAGCTACCGGGACACCACAGATACGCAGTATTTT
NA 13 TRBJ2-3 TRBV7-2 many CASSSPSTDTQYF TGTGCCAGCAGCTCGCCTAGCACAGATACGCAGTATTTT
NA 14 TRBJ2-7 TRBV27 NA CASALAGAMDEQYF TGTGCCAGCGCGCTCGCGGGGGCCATGGACGAGCAGTACTTC
NA 15 TRBJ2-7 TRBV4-3 many CASSQRGLAEYEQYF TGCGCCAGCAGCCAAAGAGGCCTAGCTGAGTACGAGCAGTACTTC
TRBD1 17 TRBJ1-2 TRBV4-1 few CASSQDHRTGVNYGYTF TGCGCCAGCAGCCAAGATCACCGGACAGGAGTTAACTATGGCTACACCTTC
NA 15 TRBJ1-4 TRBV4-1 many CASSHPGTVHEKLFF TGCGCCAGCAGCCACCCCGGAACAGTACATGAAAAACTGTTTTTT
NA 13 TRBJ2-2 TRBV20-1 few CSARPTRGGELFF TGCAGTGCTAGGCCCACTCGAGGTGGCGAGCTGTTTTTT